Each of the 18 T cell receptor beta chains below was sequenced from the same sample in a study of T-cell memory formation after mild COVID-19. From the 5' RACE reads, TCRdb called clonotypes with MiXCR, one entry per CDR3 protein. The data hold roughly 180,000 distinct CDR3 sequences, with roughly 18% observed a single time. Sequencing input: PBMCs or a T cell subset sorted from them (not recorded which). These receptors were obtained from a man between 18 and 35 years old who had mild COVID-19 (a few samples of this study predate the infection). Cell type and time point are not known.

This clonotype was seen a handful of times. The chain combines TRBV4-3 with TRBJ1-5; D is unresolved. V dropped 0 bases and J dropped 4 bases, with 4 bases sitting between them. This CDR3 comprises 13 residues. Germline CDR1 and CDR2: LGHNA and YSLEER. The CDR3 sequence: CASSQDWNQPQHF. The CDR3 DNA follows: TGCGCCAGCAGCCAAGATTGGAATCAGCCCCAGCATTTT.

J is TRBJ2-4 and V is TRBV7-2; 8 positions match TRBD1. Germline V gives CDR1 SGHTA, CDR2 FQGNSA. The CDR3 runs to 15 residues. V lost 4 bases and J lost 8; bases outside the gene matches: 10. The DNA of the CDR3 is TGTGCCAGCAGCTCAAACGACAGGGGATGGGACATTCAGTACTTC. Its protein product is CASSSNDRGWDIQYF.

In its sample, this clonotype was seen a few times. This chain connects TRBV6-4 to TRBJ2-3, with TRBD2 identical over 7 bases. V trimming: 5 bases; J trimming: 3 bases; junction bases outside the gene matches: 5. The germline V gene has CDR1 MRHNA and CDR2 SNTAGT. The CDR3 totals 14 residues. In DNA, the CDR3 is TGTGCCAGCAGTATGACGGGGGGAACAGATACGCAGTATTTT. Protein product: CASSMTGGTDTQYF.

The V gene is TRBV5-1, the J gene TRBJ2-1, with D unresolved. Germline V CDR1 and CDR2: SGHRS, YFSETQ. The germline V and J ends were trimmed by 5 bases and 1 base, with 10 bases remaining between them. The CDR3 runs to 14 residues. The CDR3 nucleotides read TGCGCCAGCAGTGGCGTTGTGTCCTACAATGAGCAGTTCTTC. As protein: CASSGVVSYNEQFF.

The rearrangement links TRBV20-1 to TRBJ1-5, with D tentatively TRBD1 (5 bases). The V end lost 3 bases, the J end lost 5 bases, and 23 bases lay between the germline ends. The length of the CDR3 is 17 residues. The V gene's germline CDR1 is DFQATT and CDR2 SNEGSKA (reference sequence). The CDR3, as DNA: TGCAGTGCTAGTTTCCCCGAGGGACGCCTGGGGGATCAGCCCCAGCATTTT. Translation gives CSASFPEGRLGDQPQHF.

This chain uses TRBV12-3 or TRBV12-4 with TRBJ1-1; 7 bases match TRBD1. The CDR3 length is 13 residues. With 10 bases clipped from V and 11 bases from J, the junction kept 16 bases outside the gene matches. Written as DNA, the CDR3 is TGTGCCACCAGACAGGGCCCCTGGGATCGGGCTTTCTTT. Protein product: CATRQGPWDRAFF.

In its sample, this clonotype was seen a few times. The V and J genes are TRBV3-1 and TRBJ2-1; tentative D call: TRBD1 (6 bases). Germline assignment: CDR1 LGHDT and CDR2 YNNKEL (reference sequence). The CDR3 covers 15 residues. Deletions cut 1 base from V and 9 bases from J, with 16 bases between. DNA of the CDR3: TGTGCCAGCAGCCAAGGGCAGGGGCGCTGGGGTGAGCAGTTCTTC. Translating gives CASSQGQGRWGEQFF.

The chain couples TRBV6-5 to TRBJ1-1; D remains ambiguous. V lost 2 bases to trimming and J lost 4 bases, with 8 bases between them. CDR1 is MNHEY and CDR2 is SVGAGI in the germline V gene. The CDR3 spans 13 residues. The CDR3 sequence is CASSYRVSTEAFF. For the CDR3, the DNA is TGTGCCAGCAGTTACAGGGTGAGCACTGAAGCTTTCTTT.

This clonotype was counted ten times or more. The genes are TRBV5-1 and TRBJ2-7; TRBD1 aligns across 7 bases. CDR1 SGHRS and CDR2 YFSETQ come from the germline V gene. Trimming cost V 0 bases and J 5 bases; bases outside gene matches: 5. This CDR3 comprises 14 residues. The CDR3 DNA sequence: TGCGCCAGCAGCTTGGAGGGGGCAGGAAACGAGCAGTACGTC. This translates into CASSLEGAGNEQYV.

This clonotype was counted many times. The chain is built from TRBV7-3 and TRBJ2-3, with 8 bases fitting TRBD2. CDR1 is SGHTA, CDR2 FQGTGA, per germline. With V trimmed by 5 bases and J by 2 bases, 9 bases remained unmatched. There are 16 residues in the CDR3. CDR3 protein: CASSPRGGSNTDTQYF. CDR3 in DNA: TGTGCCAGCAGCCCCCGGGGGGGCTCCAACACAGATACGCAGTATTTT.

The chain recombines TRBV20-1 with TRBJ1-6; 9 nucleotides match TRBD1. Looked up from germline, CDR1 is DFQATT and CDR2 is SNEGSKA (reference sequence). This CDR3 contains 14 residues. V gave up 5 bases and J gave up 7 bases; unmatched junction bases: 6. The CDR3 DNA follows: TGCAGTGCTCCACCCGGGACAGGGAATTCACCCCTCCACTTT. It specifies CSAPPGTGNSPLHF.

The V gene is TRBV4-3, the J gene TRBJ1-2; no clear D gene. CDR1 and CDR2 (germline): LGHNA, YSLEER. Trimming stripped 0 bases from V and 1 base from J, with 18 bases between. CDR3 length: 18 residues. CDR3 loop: CASSQDSAVVVDNYGYTF. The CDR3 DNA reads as TGCGCCAGCAGCCAAGATTCGGCAGTGGTTGTGGATAACTATGGCTACACCTTC.

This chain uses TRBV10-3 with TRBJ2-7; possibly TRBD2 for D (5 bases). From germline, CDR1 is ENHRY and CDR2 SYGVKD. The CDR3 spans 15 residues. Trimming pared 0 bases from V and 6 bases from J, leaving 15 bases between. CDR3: CAISESVEGWGEQYV. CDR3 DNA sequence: TGTGCCATCAGTGAGTCGGTAGAGGGCTGGGGCGAGCAGTACGTC.

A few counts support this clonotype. In nucleotides, the CDR3 is TGCGCCAGCAGCCAGCCTGGGACAGGGGTGTTAGAGACCCAGTACTTC. It is translated as CASSQPGTGVLETQYF. This chain joins TRBV4-1 and TRBJ2-5; 10 bases fit TRBD1. CDR3 size: 16 residues. Germline V gene data show CDR1 as MGHRA and CDR2 as YSYEKL. V was clipped by 3 bases and J by 4 bases; unmatched bases: 8.

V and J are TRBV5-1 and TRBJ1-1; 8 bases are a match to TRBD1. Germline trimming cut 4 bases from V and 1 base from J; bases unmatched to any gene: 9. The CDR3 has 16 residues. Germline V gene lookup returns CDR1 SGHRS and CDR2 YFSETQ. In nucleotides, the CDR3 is TGCGCCAGCAGCCTGATGGGGACAGGAGAGAACACTGAAGCTTTCTTT. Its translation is CASSLMGTGENTEAFF.

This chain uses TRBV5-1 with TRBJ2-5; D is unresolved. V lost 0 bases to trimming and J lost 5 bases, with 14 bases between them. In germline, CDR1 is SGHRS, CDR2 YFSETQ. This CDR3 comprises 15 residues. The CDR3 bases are TGCGCCAGCAGCTTGGCCAAAGCCGCCCCGGAGACCCAGTACTTC. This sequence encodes CASSLAKAAPETQYF. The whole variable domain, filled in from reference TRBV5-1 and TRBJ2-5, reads KAGVTQTPRYLIKTRGQQVTLSCSPISGHRSVSWYQQTPGQGLQFLFEYFSETQRNKGNFPGRFSGRQFSNSRSEMNVSTLELGDSALYLCASSLAKAAPETQYFGPGTRLLVL.

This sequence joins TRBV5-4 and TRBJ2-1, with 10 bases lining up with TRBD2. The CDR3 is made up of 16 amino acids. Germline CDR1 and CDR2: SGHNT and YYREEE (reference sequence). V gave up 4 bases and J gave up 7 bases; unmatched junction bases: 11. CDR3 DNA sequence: TGTGCCAGCAGCCAGGACCTAGCGGGGGCCAAGAATGAGCAGTTCTTC. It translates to CASSQDLAGAKNEQFF.

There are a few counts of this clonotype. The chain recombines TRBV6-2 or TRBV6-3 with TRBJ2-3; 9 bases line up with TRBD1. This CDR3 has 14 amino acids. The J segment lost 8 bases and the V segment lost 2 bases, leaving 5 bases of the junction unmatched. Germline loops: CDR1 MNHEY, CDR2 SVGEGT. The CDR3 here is CASSYRGQGATQYF. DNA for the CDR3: TGTGCCAGCAGTTACCGGGGACAGGGAGCTACGCAGTATTTT.